These 18 T cell receptor beta chains share one sample of origin, sequenced in a study of radiation and T cells in renal cell carcinoma. Treatment specified: treatment-naive control, cytoreductive nephrectomy. TCRdb's table, derived via immunoSEQ multiplex PCR, lists solely in-frame clones and lacks some. The sample shows about 24,000 clones, 45% to 70% of them seen only once. The sample in question was tumor tissue, obtained from a patient whose treatment was nephrectomy without radiotherapy. Source of these receptors: a human donor with renal cell carcinoma.

This clone showed up just a few times. This chain uses TRBV9 with TRBJ2-2; 7 positions match TRBD1. The CDR3 length is 15 residues. With V trimmed by 2 bases and J by 7 bases, 8 bases remained unmatched. Germline V gene sequence: CDR1 SGDLS, CDR2 YYNGEE. The CDR3 is CASSVRTGVGGELFF. As DNA, the CDR3 is TGTGCCAGCAGCGTCAGGACAGGCGTTGGCGGGGAGCTGTTTTTT.

The chain is built from TRBV4-2 and TRBJ2-7; 7 bases line up with TRBD1. CDR3 size: 17 residues. Germline CDR1 LGHNA, CDR2 YNFKEQ. Trimming removed 3 bases from V and 7 bases from J; junction bases left unmatched: 18. The CDR3 DNA reads TGTGCCAGCAGCCAGGGGTCCGCCGGGACAGCCCTAGGGGAGCAGTACTTC. Translation: CASSQGSAGTALGEQYF.

This clone occurred many times. The chain employs TRBV2 and TRBJ1-1; D perhaps matches TRBD1 (5 bases). V shed 5 bases and J shed 5 bases, with 18 bases lying between them. The V gene's germline CDR1 is SNHLY and CDR2 FYNNEI. This CDR3 is built from 15 residues. The CDR3 DNA follows: TGTGCCAGCAGTCCCCCGGGGCCTGGGCGTACTGAAGCTTTCTTT. It yields the protein CASSPPGPGRTEAFF.

V is TRBV6-1 and J is TRBJ1-2; 8 bases agree with TRBD1. Germline trimming cut 5 bases from V and 4 bases from J; bases unmatched to any gene: 3. Germline V gene data show CDR1 as MNHNS and CDR2 as SASEGT. This CDR3 has 13 residues. Here the CDR3 reads CASSHRGGYGYTF. DNA of the CDR3: TGTGCCAGCAGTCACAGGGGGGGCTATGGCTACACCTTC.

This clone was observed a handful of times. The V and J genes are TRBV5-1 and TRBJ1-1; D gene uncertain. CDR1 is SGHRS, CDR2 YFSETQ, per germline. V was pared by 8 bases and J by 0 bases, with 11 bases between. This CDR3 region has 13 residues. The CDR3 DNA reads TGCGCCAGTGGGAGGGAGATGAACACTGAAGCTTTCTTT. This encodes CASGREMNTEAFF.

J is TRBJ1-4 and V is TRBV10-3; D is perhaps TRBD1 (6 bases). The V end was cut by 0 bases, the J end by 7 bases, with 18 bases between. The CDR3 is 17 amino acids. Germline V gives CDR1 ENHRY, CDR2 SYGVKD. The CDR3, as DNA: TGTGCCATCAGTGAGTCGAAGGGCGGGACAAGTAGTGAAAAACTGTTTTTT. This translates into CAISESKGGTSSEKLFF.

This clone was seen only once. The V gene is TRBV6-6, the J gene TRBJ2-2, with 7 bases aligning to TRBD1. Unmatched junction bases numbered 5, after V lost 2 bases and J lost 5 bases. The CDR3 runs to 15 residues. Germline lookup yields CDR1 MNHNY and CDR2 SVGAGI (reference sequence). The chain's CDR3 is CASSYGDRGTGELFF. The CDR3 nucleotides read TGTGCCAGCAGTTACGGGGACAGAGGGACCGGGGAGCTGTTTTTT.

This sequence joins TRBV19 and TRBJ1-3, with 9 nucleotides matching TRBD1. The CDR3 has 14 residues. With 10 bases clipped from V and 4 bases from J, the junction kept 8 bases outside the gene matches. Germline V gene data show CDR1 as LNHDA and CDR2 as SQIVND (reference sequence). CDR3 sequence: CATRQGEVGNTIYF. The CDR3 coding sequence is TGTGCCACCCGACAGGGGGAGGTCGGAAACACCATATATTTT. The complete variable domain, with remaining parts taken from reference TRBV19 and TRBJ1-3, reads DGGITQSPKYLFRKEGQNVTLSCEQNLNHDAMYWYRQDPGQGLRLIYYSQIVNDFQKGDIAEGYSVSREKKESFPLTVTSAQKNPTAFYLCATRQGEVGNTIYFGEGSWLTVV.

The chain couples TRBV30 to TRBJ1-1; D gene uncertain. The ends were cut back, 6 bases at V and 11 bases at J, with 22 bases in the middle. Germline V gives CDR1 GTSNPN, CDR2 SVGIG (reference sequence). This CDR3 is built from 13 residues. CDR3 amino acids: CACPRTRAIGAFF. The CDR3 nucleotides are TGTGCCTGCCCACGCACGAGGGCGATCGGTGCTTTCTTT.

This CDR3 reads CASSIEETSGETQYF. The DNA of the CDR3 is TGTGCCAGTAGTATAGAAGAGACTAGCGGGGAGACCCAGTACTTC. V gene TRBV19 combines with J gene TRBJ2-5, with TRBD2 identical over 10 bases. Germline values: CDR1 LNHDA, CDR2 SQIVND (reference sequence). Germline trimming cut 0 bases from V and 5 bases from J; bases unmatched to any gene: 3. The CDR3 covers 15 residues.

This clone was counted ten times or more. The CDR3 DNA reads as TGCGCCAGCAGCCAGGGAGGGGCCTCCTACGAGCAGTACTTC. Protein: CASSQGGASYEQYF. The chain combines TRBV4-3 with TRBJ2-7; 7 bases fit TRBD2. With 3 bases clipped from V and 0 bases from J, the junction kept 2 bases outside the gene matches. This CDR3 is built from 14 residues. CDR1 and CDR2 (germline): LGHNA, YSLEER.

The CDR3 protein is CASSHGTSGTNNEQFF. The DNA of the CDR3 is TGTGCCAGCAGCCACGGGACTAGCGGGACGAACAATGAGCAGTTCTTC. The genes are TRBV4-2 and TRBJ2-1, with 13 bases aligning to TRBD2. Germline CDR1 is LGHNA and CDR2 is YNFKEQ. The J segment lost 5 bases and the V segment lost 3 bases, leaving 4 bases of the junction unmatched. The CDR3 runs 16 residues.

The DNA of the CDR3 is TGTGCCAGCAGCCCAAACGACCCTAACTATGGCTACACCTTC. Translating it yields CASSPNDPNYGYTF. J is TRBJ1-2 and V is TRBV27; unclear D gene. V was clipped by 6 bases and J by 0 bases, with 11 bases between them. Germline CDR1 reads MNHEY; CDR2 reads SMNVEV (reference sequence). This CDR3 has 14 residues.

This chain joins TRBV19 and TRBJ2-1; 11 bases agree with TRBD2. The CDR3 spans 16 residues. Trimming removed 0 bases from V and 6 bases from J; junction bases left unmatched: 4. Germline V gene sequence: CDR1 LNHDA, CDR2 SQIVND (reference sequence). The CDR3 DNA reads as TGTGCCAGTAGTATAGAGCTACTAGCGGGGGCCAATGAGCAGTTCTTC. Protein: CASSIELLAGANEQFF.

Written as DNA, the CDR3 is TGTGCCAGCAGTGGGAAGACAGGGGTGAACACCGGGGAGCTGTTTTTT. Its protein is CASSGKTGVNTGELFF. The chain joins TRBV2 to TRBJ2-2, with 8 bases fitting TRBD1. Germline CDR1 and CDR2: SNHLY and FYNNEI. This CDR3 is built from 16 residues. With V trimmed by 4 bases and J by 1 base, 5 bases remained unmatched.

This clone appeared a few times. The gene calls are TRBV5-4 and TRBJ2-3; D gene ambiguous. This CDR3 spans 12 amino acids. Germline CDR1 is SGHNT and CDR2 is YYREEE (reference sequence). Trimming shortened V by 3 bases and J by 1 base, and 3 bases separated the two germline ends. CDR3 in DNA: TGTGCCAGCAGCTCCCGCACAGATACGCAGTATTTT. Its translation: CASSSRTDTQYF.

DNA for the CDR3: TGCAGCGTTCAGGGAACATTAGAGACCCAGTACTTC. This encodes CSVQGTLETQYF. The chain employs TRBV29-1 and TRBJ2-5; TRBD1 is a possible D gene (5 bases). The V end lost 5 bases, the J end lost 4 bases, and 11 bases lay between the germline ends. The V gene's germline CDR1 is SQVTM and CDR2 ANQGSEA. CDR3 length: 12 amino acids.

This chain connects TRBV4-1 to TRBJ2-2, with D tentatively TRBD1 (6 bases). V dropped 4 bases and J dropped 4 bases, with 10 bases sitting between them. CDR1 MGHRA and CDR2 YSYEKL come from the germline V gene. The CDR3 runs to 14 residues. CDR3 loop: CASSPDRVTGELFF. Written as DNA, the CDR3 is TGCGCCAGCAGCCCGGACAGAGTCACCGGGGAGCTGTTTTTT.